This note documents a single T cell receptor (beta chain) sequence. This entry comes from a study of blood T cell repertoires in COVID-19. After removal of 4 bases from V and 5 bases from J, the junction contained 15 bases not matched to a gene. Germline V gene lookup returns CDR1 SGDLS and CDR2 YYNGEE. The CDR3 is 17 residues long. As processed by the authors: Reference gene primers were amplified, and this amplification served to estimate nucleated cell counts. Some clones are missing from TCRdb's copy, which holds only in-frame ones; the method was immunoSEQ multiplex PCR. D and trimming were read from the DNA, whereas the V and J calls and clone size are those reported in that table. Of around 180,000 clones in the sample, about 88% were seen once.

J is TRBJ2-5 and V is TRBV9; 9 bases are a match to TRBD1. The origin of this receptor is a man between 60 and 75 years old with acute or convalescent COVID-19. The sequenced material came from peripheral blood. CDR3 protein: CASSPGQGTVIRETQYF. Here the CDR3 DNA reads TGTGCCAGCAGCCCGGGACAGGGTACAGTGATCCGGGAGACCCAGTACTTC.